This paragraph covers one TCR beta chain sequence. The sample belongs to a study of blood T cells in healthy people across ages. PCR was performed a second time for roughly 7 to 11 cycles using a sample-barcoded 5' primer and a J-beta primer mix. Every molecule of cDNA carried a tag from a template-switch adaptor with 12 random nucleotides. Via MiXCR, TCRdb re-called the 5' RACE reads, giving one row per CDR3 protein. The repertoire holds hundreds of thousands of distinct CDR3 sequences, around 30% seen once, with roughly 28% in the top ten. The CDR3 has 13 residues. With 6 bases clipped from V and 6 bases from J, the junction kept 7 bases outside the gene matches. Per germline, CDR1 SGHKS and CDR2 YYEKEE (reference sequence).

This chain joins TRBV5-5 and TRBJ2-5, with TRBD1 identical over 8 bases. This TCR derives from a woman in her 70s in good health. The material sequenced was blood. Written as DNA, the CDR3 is TGTGCCAGCACTCCCCAGGGGGCGAAGACCCAGTACTTC. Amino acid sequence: CASTPQGAKTQYF.